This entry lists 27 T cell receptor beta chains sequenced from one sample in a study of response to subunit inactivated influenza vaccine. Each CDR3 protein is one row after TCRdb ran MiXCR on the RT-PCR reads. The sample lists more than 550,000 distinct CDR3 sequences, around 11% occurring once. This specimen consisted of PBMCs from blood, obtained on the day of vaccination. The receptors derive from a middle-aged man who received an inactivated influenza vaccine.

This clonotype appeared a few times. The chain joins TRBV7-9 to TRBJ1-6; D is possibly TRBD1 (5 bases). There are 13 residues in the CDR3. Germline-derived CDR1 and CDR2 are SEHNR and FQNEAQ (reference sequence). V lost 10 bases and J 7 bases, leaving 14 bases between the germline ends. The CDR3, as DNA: TGTGCCATAGCCGGGACGCCCAATTCACCCCTCCACTTT. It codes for CAIAGTPNSPLHF.

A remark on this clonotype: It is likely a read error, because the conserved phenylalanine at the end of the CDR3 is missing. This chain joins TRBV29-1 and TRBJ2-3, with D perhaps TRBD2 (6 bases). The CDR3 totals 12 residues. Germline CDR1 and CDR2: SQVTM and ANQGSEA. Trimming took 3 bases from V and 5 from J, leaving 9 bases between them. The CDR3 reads CSVDQGGDTQYL. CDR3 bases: TGCAGCGTTGACCAGGGAGGAGATACGCAGTATTTA.

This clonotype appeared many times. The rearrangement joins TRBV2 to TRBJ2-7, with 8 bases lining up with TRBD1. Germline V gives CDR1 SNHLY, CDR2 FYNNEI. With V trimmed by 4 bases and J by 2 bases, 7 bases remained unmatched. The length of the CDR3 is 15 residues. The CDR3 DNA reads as TGTGCCAGCAGTGGGGGCGACAGGGGACCCTACGAGCAGTACTTC. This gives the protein CASSGGDRGPYEQYF.

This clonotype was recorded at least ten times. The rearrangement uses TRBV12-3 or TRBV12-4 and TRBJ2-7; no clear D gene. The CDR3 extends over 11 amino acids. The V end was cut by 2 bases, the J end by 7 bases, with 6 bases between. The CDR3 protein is CASSLTGEQYF. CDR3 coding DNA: TGTGCCAGCAGTTTAACCGGAGAGCAGTACTTC.

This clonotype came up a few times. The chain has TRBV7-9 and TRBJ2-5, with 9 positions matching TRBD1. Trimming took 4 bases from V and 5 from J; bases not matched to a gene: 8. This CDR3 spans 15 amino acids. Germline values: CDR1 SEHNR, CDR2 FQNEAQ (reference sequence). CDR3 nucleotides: TGTGCCAGCAGCTCAGGGACAGGGTTATGGGAGACCCAGTACTTC. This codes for CASSSGTGLWETQYF.

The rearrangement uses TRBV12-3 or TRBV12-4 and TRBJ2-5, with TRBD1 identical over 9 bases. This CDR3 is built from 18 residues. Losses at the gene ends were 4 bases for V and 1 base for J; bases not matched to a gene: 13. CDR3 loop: CASSWGTGWSGPQETQYF. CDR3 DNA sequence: TGTGCCAGCAGTTGGGGGACAGGGTGGTCGGGACCCCAAGAGACCCAGTACTTC.

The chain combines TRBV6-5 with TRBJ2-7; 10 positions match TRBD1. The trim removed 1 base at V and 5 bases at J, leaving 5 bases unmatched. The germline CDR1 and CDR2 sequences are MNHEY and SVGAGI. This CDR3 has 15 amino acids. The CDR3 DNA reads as TGTGCCAGCAGTTACTTCCGGGACAGGGGCAACGAGCAGTACTTC. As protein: CASSYFRDRGNEQYF.

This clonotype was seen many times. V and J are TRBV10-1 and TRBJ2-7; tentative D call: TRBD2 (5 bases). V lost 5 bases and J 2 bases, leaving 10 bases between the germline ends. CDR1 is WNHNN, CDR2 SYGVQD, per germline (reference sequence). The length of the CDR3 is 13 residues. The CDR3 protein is CASSHPGTYEQYF. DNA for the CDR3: TGCGCCAGCAGTCATCCGGGAACCTACGAGCAGTACTTC.

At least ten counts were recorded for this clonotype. Here the CDR3 reads CASSLGGGGEKLFF. The DNA for the CDR3 is TGTGCCAGCAGTTTGGGGGGAGGAGGTGAAAAACTGTTTTTT. V is TRBV12-3 or TRBV12-4 and J is TRBJ1-4; tentatively, D is TRBD1 (5 bases). With 3 bases removed from V and 7 bases from J, the gap between germline ends came to 12 bases. CDR3 length: 14 amino acids.

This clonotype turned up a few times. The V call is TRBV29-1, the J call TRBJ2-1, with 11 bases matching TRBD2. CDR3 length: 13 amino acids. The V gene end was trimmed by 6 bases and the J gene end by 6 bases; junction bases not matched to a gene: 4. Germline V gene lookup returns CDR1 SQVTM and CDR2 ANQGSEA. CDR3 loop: CSVVAGGGNEQFF. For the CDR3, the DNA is TGCAGCGTAGTAGCGGGAGGGGGCAATGAGCAGTTCTTC.

CDR3 coding DNA: TGTGCCAGCAGTCCACAGGGGTGGGGCTACAATGAGCAGTTCTTC. Translation: CASSPQGWGYNEQFF. The rearrangement joins TRBV28 to TRBJ2-1, with TRBD1 identical over 7 bases. The germline CDR1 and CDR2 sequences are MDHEN and SYDVKM. The CDR3 has 15 amino acids. V shed 5 bases, J shed 3 bases, and the junction held 7 bases outside the gene matches.

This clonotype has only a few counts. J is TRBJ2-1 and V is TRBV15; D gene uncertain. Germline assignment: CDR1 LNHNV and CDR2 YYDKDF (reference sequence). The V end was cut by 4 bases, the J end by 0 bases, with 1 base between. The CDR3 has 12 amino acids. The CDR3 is CATSTSYNEQFF. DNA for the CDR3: TGTGCCACCAGCACCTCCTACAATGAGCAGTTCTTC.

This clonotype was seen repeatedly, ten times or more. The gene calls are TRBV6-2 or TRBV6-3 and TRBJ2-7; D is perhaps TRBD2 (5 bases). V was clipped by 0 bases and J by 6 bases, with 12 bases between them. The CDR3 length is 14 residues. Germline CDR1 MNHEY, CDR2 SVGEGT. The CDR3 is CASSYSSGGAEQYF. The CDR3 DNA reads TGTGCCAGCAGTTACTCGAGCGGTGGAGCCGAGCAGTACTTC.

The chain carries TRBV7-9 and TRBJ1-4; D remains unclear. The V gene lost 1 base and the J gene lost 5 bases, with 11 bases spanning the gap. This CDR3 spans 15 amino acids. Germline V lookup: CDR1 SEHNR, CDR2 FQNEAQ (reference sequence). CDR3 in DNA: TGTGCCAGCAGCTTAGAAGGCAGACTAAATGAAAAACTGTTTTTT. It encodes CASSLEGRLNEKLFF.

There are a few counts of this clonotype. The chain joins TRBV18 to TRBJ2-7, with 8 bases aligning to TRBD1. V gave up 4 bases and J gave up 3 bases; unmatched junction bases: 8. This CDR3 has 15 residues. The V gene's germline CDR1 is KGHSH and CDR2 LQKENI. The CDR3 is CASSHSDRGFYEQYF. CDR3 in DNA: TGTGCCAGCTCACACAGTGACAGGGGATTCTACGAGCAGTACTTC.

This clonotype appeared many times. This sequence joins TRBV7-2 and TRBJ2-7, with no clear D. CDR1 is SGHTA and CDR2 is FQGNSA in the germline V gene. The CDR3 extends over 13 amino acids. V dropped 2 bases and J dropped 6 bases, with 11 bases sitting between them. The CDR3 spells CASSLSVASEQYF. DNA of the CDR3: TGTGCCAGCAGCTTATCCGTCGCGAGCGAGCAGTACTTC.

CDR3 amino acids: CASSVEGTSNEAFF. The CDR3 DNA follows: TGTGCCAGCAGCGTAGAAGGGACGTCAAATGAAGCTTTCTTT. The chain is built from TRBV9 and TRBJ1-1, with a possible D match to TRBD1 (5 bases). The V gene lost 0 bases and the J gene lost 7 bases, with 13 bases spanning the gap. CDR3 length equals 14 residues. Per the germline V gene, CDR1 is SGDLS and CDR2 is YYNGEE. The complete variable domain, with remaining parts taken from reference TRBV9 and TRBJ1-1, reads DSGVTQTPKHLITATGQRVTLRCSPRSGDLSVYWYQQSLDQGLQFLIQYYNGEERAKGNILERFSAQQFPDLHSELNLSSLELGDSALYFCASSVEGTSNEAFFGQGTRLTVV.

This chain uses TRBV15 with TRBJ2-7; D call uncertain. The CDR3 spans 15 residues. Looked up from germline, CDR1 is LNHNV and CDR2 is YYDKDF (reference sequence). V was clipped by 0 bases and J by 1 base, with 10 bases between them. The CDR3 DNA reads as TGTGCCACCAGCAGAGAGCAGGCCCGGTCCTACGAGCAGTACTTC. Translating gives CATSREQARSYEQYF.

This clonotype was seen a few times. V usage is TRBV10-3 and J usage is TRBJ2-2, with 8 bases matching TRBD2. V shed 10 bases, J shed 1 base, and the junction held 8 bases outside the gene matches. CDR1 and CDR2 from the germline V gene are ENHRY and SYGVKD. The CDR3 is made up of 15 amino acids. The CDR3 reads CATVAGTRNTGELFF. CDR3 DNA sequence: TGTGCCACCGTTGCCGGGACTAGGAACACCGGGGAGCTGTTTTTT.

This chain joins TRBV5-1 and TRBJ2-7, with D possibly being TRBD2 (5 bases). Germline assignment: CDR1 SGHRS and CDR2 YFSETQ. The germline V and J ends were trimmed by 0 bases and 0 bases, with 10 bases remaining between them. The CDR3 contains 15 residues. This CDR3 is CASSLDPGTSYEQYF. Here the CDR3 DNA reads TGCGCCAGCAGCTTGGATCCGGGAACCTCCTACGAGCAGTACTTC.

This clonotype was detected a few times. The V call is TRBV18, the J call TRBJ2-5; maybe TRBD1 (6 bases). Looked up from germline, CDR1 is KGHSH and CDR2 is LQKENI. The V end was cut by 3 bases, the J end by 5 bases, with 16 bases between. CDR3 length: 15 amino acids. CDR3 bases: TGTGCCAGCTCACCTACACAGGGAGTCGGGGAGACCCAGTACTTC. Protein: CASSPTQGVGETQYF.

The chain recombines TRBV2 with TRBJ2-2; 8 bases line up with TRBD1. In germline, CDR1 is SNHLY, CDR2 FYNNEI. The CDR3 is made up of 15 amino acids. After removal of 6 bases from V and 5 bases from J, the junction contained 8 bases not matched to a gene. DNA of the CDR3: TGTGCCAGCAGAGGACAGGGCTCGGGGACCGGGGAGCTGTTTTTT. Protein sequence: CASRGQGSGTGELFF.

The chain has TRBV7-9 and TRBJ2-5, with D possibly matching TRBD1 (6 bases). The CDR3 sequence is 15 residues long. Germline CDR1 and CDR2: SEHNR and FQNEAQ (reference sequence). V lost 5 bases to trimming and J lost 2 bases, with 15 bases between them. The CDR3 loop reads CASSNVPGQQETQYF. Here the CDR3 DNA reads TGTGCCAGCAGCAACGTACCCGGACAGCAAGAGACCCAGTACTTC.

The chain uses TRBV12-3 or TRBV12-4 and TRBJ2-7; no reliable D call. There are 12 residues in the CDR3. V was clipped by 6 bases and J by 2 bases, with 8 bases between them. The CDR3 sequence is CASSKVPYEQYF. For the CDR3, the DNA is TGTGCCAGCAGCAAGGTACCCTACGAGCAGTACTTC.

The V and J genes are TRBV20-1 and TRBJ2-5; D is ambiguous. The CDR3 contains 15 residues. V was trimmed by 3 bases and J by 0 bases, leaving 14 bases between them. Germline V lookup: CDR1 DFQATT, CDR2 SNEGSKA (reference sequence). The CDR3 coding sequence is TGCAGTGCTAGCCGGACGACTTGGTACCAAGAGACCCAGTACTTC. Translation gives CSASRTTWYQETQYF.

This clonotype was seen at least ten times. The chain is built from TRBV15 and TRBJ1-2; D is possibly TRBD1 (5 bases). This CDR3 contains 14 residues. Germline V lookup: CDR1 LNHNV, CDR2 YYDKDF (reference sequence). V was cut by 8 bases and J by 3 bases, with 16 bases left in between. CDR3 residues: CATSPGTQDYGYTF. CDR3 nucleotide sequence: TGTGCCACCTCTCCTGGGACCCAAGACTATGGCTACACCTTC.

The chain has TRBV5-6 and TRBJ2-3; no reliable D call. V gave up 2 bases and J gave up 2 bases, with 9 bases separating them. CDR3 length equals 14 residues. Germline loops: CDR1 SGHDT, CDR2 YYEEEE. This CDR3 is CASSFQQFTDTQYF. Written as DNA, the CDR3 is TGTGCCAGCAGCTTCCAACAGTTCACAGATACGCAGTATTTT.